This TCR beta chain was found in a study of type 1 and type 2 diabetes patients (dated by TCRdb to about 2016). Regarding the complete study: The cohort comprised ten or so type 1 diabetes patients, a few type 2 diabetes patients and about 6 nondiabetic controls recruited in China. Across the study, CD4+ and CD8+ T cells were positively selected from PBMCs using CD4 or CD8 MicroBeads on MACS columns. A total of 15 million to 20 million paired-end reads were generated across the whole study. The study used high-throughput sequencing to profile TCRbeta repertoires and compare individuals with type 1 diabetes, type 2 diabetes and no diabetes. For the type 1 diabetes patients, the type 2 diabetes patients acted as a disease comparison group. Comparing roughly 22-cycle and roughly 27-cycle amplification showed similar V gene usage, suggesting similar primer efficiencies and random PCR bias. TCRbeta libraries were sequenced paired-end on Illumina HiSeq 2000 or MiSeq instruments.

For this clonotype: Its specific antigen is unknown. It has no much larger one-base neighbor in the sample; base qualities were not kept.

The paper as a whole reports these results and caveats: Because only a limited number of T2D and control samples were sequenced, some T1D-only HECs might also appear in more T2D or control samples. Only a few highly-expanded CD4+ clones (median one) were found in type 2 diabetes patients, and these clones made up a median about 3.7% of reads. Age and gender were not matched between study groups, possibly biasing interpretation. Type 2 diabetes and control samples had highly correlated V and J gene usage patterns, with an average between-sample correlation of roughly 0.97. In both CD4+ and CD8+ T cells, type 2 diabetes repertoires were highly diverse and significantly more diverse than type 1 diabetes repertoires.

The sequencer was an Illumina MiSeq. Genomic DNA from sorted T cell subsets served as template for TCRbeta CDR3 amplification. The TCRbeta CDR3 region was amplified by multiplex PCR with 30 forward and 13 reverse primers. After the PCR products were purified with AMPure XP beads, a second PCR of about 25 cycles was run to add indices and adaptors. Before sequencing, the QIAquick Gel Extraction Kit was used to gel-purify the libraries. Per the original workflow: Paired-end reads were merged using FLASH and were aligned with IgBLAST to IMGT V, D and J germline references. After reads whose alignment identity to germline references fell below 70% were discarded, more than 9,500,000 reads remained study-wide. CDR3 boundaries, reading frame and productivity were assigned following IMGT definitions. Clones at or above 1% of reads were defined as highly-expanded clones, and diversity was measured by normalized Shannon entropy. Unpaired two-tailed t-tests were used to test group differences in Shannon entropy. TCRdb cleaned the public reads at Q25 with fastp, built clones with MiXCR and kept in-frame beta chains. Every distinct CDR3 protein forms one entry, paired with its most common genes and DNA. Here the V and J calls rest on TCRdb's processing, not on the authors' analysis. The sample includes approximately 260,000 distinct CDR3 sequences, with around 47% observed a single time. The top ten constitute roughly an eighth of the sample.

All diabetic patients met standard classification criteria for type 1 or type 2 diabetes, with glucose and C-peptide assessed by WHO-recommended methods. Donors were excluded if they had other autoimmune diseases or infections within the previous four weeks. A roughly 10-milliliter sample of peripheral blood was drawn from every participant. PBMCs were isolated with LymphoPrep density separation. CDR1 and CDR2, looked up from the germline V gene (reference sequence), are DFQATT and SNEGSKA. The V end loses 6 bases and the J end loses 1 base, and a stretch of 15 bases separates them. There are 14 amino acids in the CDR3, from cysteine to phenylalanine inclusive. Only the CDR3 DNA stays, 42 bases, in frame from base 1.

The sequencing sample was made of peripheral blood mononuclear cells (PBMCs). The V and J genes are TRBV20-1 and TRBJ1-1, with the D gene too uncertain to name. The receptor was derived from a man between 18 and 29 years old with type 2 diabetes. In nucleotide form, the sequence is TGCAGTGCCGACGGAGGGTTGGAGAACACTGAAGCTTTCTTT. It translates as CSADGGLENTEAFF.